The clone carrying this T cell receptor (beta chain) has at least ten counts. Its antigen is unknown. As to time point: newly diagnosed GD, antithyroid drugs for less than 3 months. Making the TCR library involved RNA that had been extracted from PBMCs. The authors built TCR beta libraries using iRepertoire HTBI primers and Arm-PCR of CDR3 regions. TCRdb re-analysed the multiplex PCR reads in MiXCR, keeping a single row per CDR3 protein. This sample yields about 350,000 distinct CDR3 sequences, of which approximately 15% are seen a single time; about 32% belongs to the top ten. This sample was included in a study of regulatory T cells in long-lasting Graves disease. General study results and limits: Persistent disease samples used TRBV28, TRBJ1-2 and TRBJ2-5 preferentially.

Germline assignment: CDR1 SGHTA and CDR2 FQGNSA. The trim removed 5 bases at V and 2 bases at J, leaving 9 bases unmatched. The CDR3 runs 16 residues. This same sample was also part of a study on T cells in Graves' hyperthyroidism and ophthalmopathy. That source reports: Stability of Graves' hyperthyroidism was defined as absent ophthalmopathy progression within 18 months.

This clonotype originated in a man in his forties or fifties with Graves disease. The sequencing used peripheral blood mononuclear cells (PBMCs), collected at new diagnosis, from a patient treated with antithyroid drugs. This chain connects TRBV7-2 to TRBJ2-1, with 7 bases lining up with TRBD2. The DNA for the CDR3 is TGTGCCAGCAGCCGTTTGGGAGCGGGGCCCTACAATGAGCAGTTCTTC. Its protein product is CASSRLGAGPYNEQFF.